A selection of T cell receptor beta chains follows, all from one sample in a study of blood T cell repertoires in COVID-19. Sequenced by immunoSEQ multiplex PCR; TCRdb stores in-frame clones only, minus some. The sample shows roughly 190,000 clones, roughly 86% of them seen only once. The sample was peripheral blood. The receptors here all came from a woman between 65 and 79 years old with active or convalescent COVID-19. CDR3s include the opening cysteine and the closing phenylalanine or tryptophan. D genes are given only for firm matches. Clone size is given for some rows only: seen once, a few or many times, or a class if the clone is expanded.

d_call,clone_size,j_call,v_call,cdr3_aa,cdr3_nt
-,-,TRBJ2-5,TRBV18,CASSPEGEETQYF,TGTGCCAGCTCACCGGAAGGGGAAGAGACCCAGTACTTC
TRBD2,-,TRBJ2-5,TRBV20-1,CSARRGETQYF,TGCAGTGCTAGGCGGGGGGAGACCCAGTACTTC
TRBD2,many,TRBJ2-1,TRBV5-1,CASSAPSGRLSYNEQFF,TGCGCCAGCAGCGCCCCTAGCGGGAGACTATCCTACAATGAGCAGTTCTTC
-,many,TRBJ2-4,TRBV28,CASSHRGGAKNIQYF,TGTGCCAGCAGCCACCGTGGAGGGGCCAAAAACATTCAGTACTTC
-,-,TRBJ2-5,TRBV5-8,CASSRGWGQETQYF,TGTGCCAGCAGCCGGGGGTGGGGCCAAGAGACCCAGTACTTC
-,-,TRBJ1-2,TRBV19,CASSALQGMSGYTF,TGTGCCAGTAGTGCCCTACAGGGAATGTCCGGCTACACCTTC
TRBD2,-,TRBJ2-2,TRBV6-2/TRBV6-3,CASSYSLTSGPTGELFF,TGTGCCAGCAGTTACTCTCTGACTAGCGGTCCTACCGGGGAGCTGTTTTTT
-,-,TRBJ2-7,TRBV27,CASSGGTLEQYF,TGTGCCAGCAGCGGAGGGACTCTCGAGCAGTACTTC
-,-,TRBJ2-7,TRBV6-7,CASSYSSNRGTYEQYF,TGTGCCAGCAGTTACTCCTCGAATAGGGGAACCTACGAGCAGTACTTC
TRBD1,-,TRBJ1-2,TRBV30,CAWSVKNRGRYGYTF,TGTGCCTGGAGTGTGAAAAACAGGGGTCGATATGGCTACACCTTC
TRBD1,-,TRBJ2-2,TRBV5-1,CASSPFAQGAYQAGELFF,TGCGCCAGCAGCCCATTCGCACAGGGGGCATATCAGGCCGGGGAGCTGTTTTTT
-,once,TRBJ2-7,TRBV6-1,CASSEKSRGPEQYF,TGTGCCAGCAGTGAAAAGTCCAGGGGCCCCGAGCAGTACTTC
-,once,TRBJ2-7,TRBV6-5,CASSYLRELGEQYF,TGTGCCAGCAGTTATCTACGGGAGTTGGGTGAGCAGTACTTC
-,-,TRBJ2-7,TRBV28,CASSFLDREAYEQYF,TGTGCCAGCAGTTTTCTAGACAGGGAGGCCTACGAGCAGTACTTC
-,-,TRBJ1-1,TRBV6-6,CASSSGGGTEAFF,TGTGCCAGCAGCTCCGGAGGAGGAACTGAAGCTTTCTTT
TRBD1,-,TRBJ2-7,TRBV27,CASRGTGTYEQYF,TGTGCCAGCAGGGGGACAGGAACCTACGAGCAGTACTTC
-,-,TRBJ2-7,TRBV28,CASSLTSNREQYF,TGTGCCAGCAGTTTAACGTCCAATCGGGAGCAGTACTTC
-,-,TRBJ2-3,TRBV28,CASSLSGRAQYF,TGTGCCAGCAGTTTATCGGGCAGGGCGCAGTATTTT
-,-,TRBJ2-7,TRBV6-2/TRBV6-3,CASSYVREFNYEQYF,TGTGCCAGCAGTTATGTACGCGAATTTAACTACGAGCAGTACTTC
TRBD1,-,TRBJ1-2,TRBV7-9,CASSLGQMTNYGYTF,TGTGCCAGCAGCTTGGGACAGATGACAAACTATGGCTACACCTTC
-,-,TRBJ1-1,TRBV18,CASSPTGGDTEAFF,TGTGCCAGCTCACCGACGGGAGGGGACACTGAAGCTTTCTTT
TRBD1,-,TRBJ2-3,TRBV7-2,CASSLLYRGTDTQYF,TGTGCCAGCAGCTTATTGTACAGGGGGACAGATACGCAGTATTTT
TRBD1,-,TRBJ1-2,TRBV28,CASLDRGYYGYTF,TGTGCCAGCCTGGACAGGGGGTACTATGGCTACACCTTC
TRBD1,-,TRBJ2-7,TRBV5-1,CASSSTGGLYEQYF,TGCGCCAGCAGCTCGACAGGGGGCCTCTACGAGCAGTACTTC
TRBD2,few,TRBJ2-5,TRBV5-1,CASSGAGGETQYF,TGCGCCAGCAGCGGTGCGGGGGGGGAGACCCAGTACTTC
-,-,TRBJ2-3,TRBV9,CASSVRQSTDTQYF,TGTGCCAGCAGCGTGAGACAGAGCACAGATACGCAGTATTTT
TRBD1,-,TRBJ2-7,TRBV15,CATSSRTGTGGEQYF,TGTGCCACCAGCAGTAGAACCGGGACAGGAGGCGAGCAGTACTTC
-,-,TRBJ1-1,TRBV6-5,CASSPGGGTSSEAFF,TGTGCCAGCAGTCCCGGCGGGGGTACTAGTAGTGAAGCTTTCTTT
TRBD1,-,TRBJ2-3,TRBV5-1,CASSLEVRDSGYTQYF,TGCGCCAGCAGCTTGGAAGTCCGGGACAGTGGCTATACGCAGTATTTT
TRBD1,-,TRBJ1-5,TRBV19,CASSKDREVNQPQHF,TGTGCCAGTAGTAAGGACAGGGAAGTCAATCAGCCCCAGCATTTT
TRBD2,-,TRBJ2-1,TRBV3-1/TRBV3-2,CASSQEPSGMRIYNEQFF,TGTGCCAGCAGCCAAGAGCCCAGCGGGATGAGGATCTACAATGAGCAGTTCTTC
TRBD2,-,TRBJ2-3,TRBV4-1,CASSHSSWASGSTDTQYF,TGCGCCAGCAGCCATTCCTCTTGGGCTAGCGGAAGCACAGATACGCAGTATTTT
-,-,TRBJ1-1,TRBV28,CASIDGVFTEAFF,TGTGCCAGCATCGACGGAGTTTTCACTGAAGCTTTCTTT
-,-,TRBJ1-1,TRBV9,CASSVTVNTEAFF,TGTGCCAGCAGCGTCACAGTGAACACTGAAGCTTTCTTT
-,-,TRBJ2-7,TRBV29-1,CSVEYVEGATYEQYF,TGCAGCGTTGAGTACGTGGAGGGCGCAACCTACGAGCAGTACTTC
TRBD2,few,TRBJ2-7,TRBV7-9,CASSFSSGGYEQYF,TGTGCCAGCAGCTTTTCTAGCGGAGGTTACGAGCAGTACTTC
-,-,TRBJ1-2,TRBV30,CAWSVQGPGYTF,TGTGCCTGGAGTGTACAGGGACCGGGCTACACCTTC
-,-,TRBJ2-7,TRBV6-5,CASSYQGSYEQYF,TGTGCCAGCAGTTACCAGGGCTCCTACGAGCAGTACTTC
-,once,TRBJ2-2,TRBV11-2,CASSLDLPGTGELFF,TGTGCCAGCAGCTTAGATCTCCCGGGCACCGGGGAGCTGTTTTTT
TRBD2,-,TRBJ2-5,TRBV15,CATSRDPGGGETQYF,TGTGCCACCAGCAGAGATCCCGGGGGGGGAGAGACCCAGTACTTC
TRBD1,-,TRBJ2-5,TRBV19,CASSNKTGTQETQYF,TGTGCCAGTAGTAACAAGACAGGGACACAAGAGACCCAGTACTTC
-,-,TRBJ2-5,TRBV3-1/TRBV3-2,CASSLWTGGGEETQYF,TGTGCCAGCAGCCTTTGGACAGGTGGCGGGGAAGAGACCCAGTACTTC
TRBD2,-,TRBJ2-7,TRBV28,CASSLGGGYEQYF,TGTGCCAGCAGTTTAGGCGGGGGTTACGAGCAGTACTTC
-,-,TRBJ1-3,TRBV3-1/TRBV3-2,CASSQGRAGGNTIYF,TGTGCCAGCAGCCAAGGGCGGGCTGGTGGAAACACCATATATTTT
-,-,TRBJ2-5,TRBV5-4,CASSLVGREWETQYF,TGTGCCAGCAGCTTGGTTGGTCGGGAGTGGGAGACCCAGTACTTC
TRBD1,-,TRBJ1-4,TRBV6-5,CASSSWTGGGEKLFF,TGTGCCAGCAGTTCCTGGACAGGGGGCGGTGAAAAACTGTTTTTT
-,-,TRBJ1-2,TRBV19,CASGPSRAGYGYTF,TGTGCCAGTGGCCCTTCGAGGGCCGGTTATGGCTACACCTTC
-,-,TRBJ2-3,TRBV5-6,CASSSGLLLSTDTQYF,TGTGCCAGCAGCTCAGGACTCCTCCTTAGCACAGATACGCAGTATTTT
TRBD1,-,TRBJ2-7,TRBV2,CASRTGSSYEQYF,TGTGCCAGCAGGACAGGGAGCTCCTACGAGCAGTACTTC
TRBD1,few,TRBJ2-2,TRBV9,CASSQGASTGELFF,TGTGCCAGCAGCCAGGGGGCCAGCACCGGGGAGCTGTTTTTT
-,-,TRBJ2-1,TRBV29-1,CSVASLENEQFF,TGCAGCGTTGCATCCCTCGAGAATGAGCAGTTCTTC
-,-,TRBJ2-4,TRBV12-3/TRBV12-4,CASSPGRKNIQYF,TGTGCCAGCAGTCCAGGGCGCAAAAACATTCAGTACTTC
-,-,TRBJ2-7,TRBV7-9,CASAWQGLYEQYF,TGTGCCAGCGCCTGGCAGGGGCTTTACGAGCAGTACTTC
-,-,TRBJ1-2,TRBV19,CASQTWGEMDRTF,TGTGCCAGTCAAACATGGGGAGAAATGGATCGAACCTTC